This TCR beta chain comes out of a study of cytomegalovirus exposure and HLA in healthy donors (dated by TCRdb to 2016 to 2017). About the investigation overall: In an earlier analysis of approximately 640 of the donors, 250 to 350 Gb of sequence data and approximately 120 million unique TCR beta sequences from about 179 million T cells were reported. Rather than drawing on any new phenotypic data, the later analysis identified candidate immune exposures from TCR beta sequences and the way those sequences occurred across donors. An earlier analysis of about 600 of the donors used high-throughput TCR beta sequencing to judge whether each TCR beta V gene segment behaved as functional or pseudogenic. In addition to the first cohort of 650 to 750 subjects, a separate validation cohort of approximately 110 different subjects was used. On average, about 200,000 unique TCR beta nucleotide sequences were sequenced per donor among 300 to 500 genotyped donors of the cohort, with roughly 18% of those sequences being non-productive. Of the 350 to 450 genotyped donors, around 81% fell in the genetic ancestry cluster associated with self-reported Caucasian donors. The number of donors typed differed by locus, with roughly 620-630 for A, B, C, DRB1 and DQB1, around 520 for DQA1, 600 to 610 for DPA1, and some 440 for DPB1. Using immunosequencing, the study profiled T cell repertoires from around 670 subjects and related those repertoires to cytomegalovirus serostatus. Genome-wide SNP genotypes for about three fifths of the 666 donors were used in a later genetic analysis, which treated that subset as a discovery cohort. HLA typing covered class I and class II loci at four-digit resolution. A handful of DR-DQ haplotypes were handled as single units for association and clustering because linkage in the cohort was strong. Donor age, sex, ethnicity and CMV serostatus were compiled together with the repertoire data. To predict cytomegalovirus infection status, the study brought together high-throughput TCR immunosequencing, statistical association of individual TCRs with disease status, and machine learning. Every discovery cohort repertoire had been produced on one sequencing platform. The study aimed to test whether cataloging public T cell receptors could reveal signatures of past pathogen exposure. Roughly 300 gigabases of sequencing data and approximately 93 million unique TCR sequences were included in an early release covering about 600 HLA-typed donors. A later analysis re-analyzed previously published TCR beta repertoires from about 730 donors and added high-resolution HLA genotyping to study TCR occurrence patterns.

To prepare the library, the immunoSEQ multiplex PCR assay was applied. For the multiplex PCR, a mixture combining 60 forward primers for TCR Vbeta segments and 13 reverse primers for TCR Jbeta segments was used. A multiplex PCR assay on genomic DNA amplified the CDR3 region of rearranged TCR beta genes. Amplified TCR beta libraries were sequenced as 87-base-pair reads on the Illumina HiSeq System. Under the source paper's analysis protocol: A later analysis tallied roughly 80 million unique TCR beta chains across the approximately 670 repertoires, and around 10 million of those chains were shared by two or more donors. Raw reads were error-corrected and collapsed into unique sequences with a nearest-neighbor algorithm that merged closely related sequences to remove PCR and sequencing errors. V, D and J gene segments were assigned by aligning CDR3 sequences to IMGT reference sequences. For a sequence to be retained, a match of at least six nucleotides to both a V gene segment and a J gene segment was required. Rearrangements were called productive when the CDR3 lacked stop codons and stayed in frame with V and J; all others were non-productive. CDR3 was defined according to IMGT convention as the region running from the second conserved V-encoded cysteine to the conserved J-encoded phenylalanine. The earlier analysis of 587 of the donors excluded sequences that lacked an unambiguous match to a single V gene segment. An earlier analysis of approximately 590 of the donors classified V segments as functional when productive rearrangements were above 56.7% and as segregating when the standard deviation between donors was above 5%. A statistical classification framework was built for diagnosing cytomegalovirus status from the catalog of TCR beta chain sequences. V and J gene assignment, in a later analysis, came from comparing TCR nucleotide sequences with IMGT/GENE-DB human TR gene sequences. Using the TCRdist pipeline, a later analysis assigned CDR3 sequences along with most-parsimonious VDJ recombination scenarios. In a later analysis, each TCR beta chain was defined by its CDR3 amino acid sequence together with its V-gene family, and reads lacking a unique V-gene family were excluded. In a later analysis, fewer than 650 highly shared, low-generation-probability nucleotide sequences were removed to address suspected cross-contamination and a sequencing artifact. In a later analysis, a clonal expansion index was calculated for each public chain from normalized within-repertoire ranks of inferred template counts. Generation probabilities in a later analysis came from a VDJ recombination model fitted to out-of-frame rearrangements, and those results were checked against IGoR. Hypergeometric tests were used in a later analysis to score TCR-TCR, TCR-HLA and TCR-CMV co-occurrence, with a repertoire-size bias correction applied to the TCR pairs. False discovery rates were estimated in a later analysis by permuting HLA or CMV assignments 20 times. In a later analysis, co-occurring TCRs were grouped using DBSCAN, with TCRdist sequence similarity added in when clustering inside HLA-allele-positive subsets. Co-occurrence clustering excluded repertoires with fewer than 30,000 or more than 120,000 public chains, plus five with anomalous nucleotide sharing. TCRdb re-hosts the immuneACCESS table, in-frame sequences only. Its copies lack some clones; in the studies checked, an unresolved V gene accounts for under half of them, and the cause for the rest is not known. From that table come the V and J calls and clone size; the DNA was used to work out D and trimming. In all, the sample holds about 130,000 clones, and 65% to 90% of those were seen once. Together, the top ten hold 0.55% to 0.85% of the sample.

The cohort was made up of approximately 670 healthy bone marrow donors. At the time of sampling, all cohort members were nominally healthy, though unrecorded immune exposures were likely present. The donor tested CMV seronegative, placing the donor among the roughly 350 seronegative members of the cohort. Each donor provided a peripheral blood sample, and peripheral blood mononuclear cells were used for TCR beta sequencing. Genomic DNA was extracted from the blood cell samples with the Qiagen DNeasy Blood Extraction Kit. Overall results and qualifications from the work: In a later analysis, HLA-associated TCR beta chains were found to be more clonally expanded and to have lower generation probabilities than equally common non-associated chains. Presence/absence analyses assumed roughly uniform sequencing depth across donors, an assumption that may not hold. Most TCR sequences were observed very rarely across donors, whereas some public TCRs were present in many individuals. A later analysis found that most CMV-associated TCR beta chains appeared HLA-restricted, with HLA associations seemingly driven largely by CMV exposure. In a later analysis, several top co-occurrence clusters were reported to appear linked to parvovirus B19, influenza, CMV and Epstein-Barr virus. In a later analysis, about 17,000 TCR beta sequences were associated with specific HLA alleles at a false discovery rate of 0.05. According to a later genetic analysis, donors in an Asian-associated ancestry cluster had fewer N-insertions in productive TCRs than the approximately 710-donor mean. The study gave a list of some 150 TCR beta chains associated with cytomegalovirus. A further reported finding was that TCR beta sequences accurately predicted the HLA-A and HLA-B alleles for most subjects in the first cohort. In an earlier analysis of about 600 of the donors, most TCR beta V segments appeared in productive rearrangements about 87% or about 30% of the time, broadly matching IMGT annotations. Correlated functional status among segregating V segments might reflect linkage disequilibrium, but an unknown experimental factor could not be ruled out. Some IMGT-functional V segments, including TRBV6-2 and TRBV6-3, could not be told apart with the 87-base-pair reads, so those segments were excluded. For the cohort, immune exposure information was limited to CMV serostatus. The authors suggested that the approach could potentially be extended to other disease states and immunological phenotypes. A later analysis found that TCR association rates varied across HLA loci, with DRB1 alleles showing the most associated TCRs and HLA-C alleles the fewest. The classifier was reported to diagnose cytomegalovirus status with high specificity and sensitivity in both the original and validation cohorts. In a later genetic analysis, a missense DCLRE1C variant was associated with V-gene and J-gene trimming of TCR beta chains, and the association was replicated in an independent cohort. Strong co-occurrence of HLA alleles, especially DR and DQ, made assigning TCR associations to individual alleles difficult. Because some donors lacked HLA typing at each locus, the association tests relied only on the typed subset. A cluster of highly shared sequence variants was judged likely to represent a technical artifact of the sequencing pipeline. Because counts were too low, about 15 rarely observed V segments, including chromosome 9 orphons, were left out of the earlier analysis of about 620 of the donors. Three of the identified cytomegalovirus-associated TCR beta chains were confirmed in vitro to be specific for cytomegalovirus antigens. The cohort was sequenced for TCR beta chains only, and without alpha or paired-chain data the features that could be detected were limited.

Here V drops 1 base and J drops 4 bases, and the junction holds 5 bases not matched to any gene. For CDR1 and CDR2, the germline V gene lists SGHDN and FVKESK. The cysteine opens and the phenylalanine closes a CDR3 of 16 amino acids. CDR3 DNA only is kept here, 48 bases in frame from base 1. This clone was recorded only once. The antigen this receptor binds is unknown. No clone much larger than this one lies a single base away; base qualities are absent. Sequenced material: PBMCs. The sequence was obtained from a man younger than 30 in good health and CMV-seronegative. The chain uses TRBV14 and TRBJ2-2; a stretch of 8 junction bases matches TRBD1. In nucleotides, the sequence is TGTGCCAGCAGCCAAGCCGGGACAGGACCCACCGGGGAGCTGTTTTTT. The encoded protein is CASSQAGTGPTGELFF.